This section outlines one T cell receptor beta chain sequence together with its context. Its antigen is still unknown. These data originate in a study of siplizumab effects on memory and regulatory T cells. Assays were performed on 10^5 or so TCR templates per sample. TCRdb's copy holds only in-frame clones and misses some; the assay was immunoSEQ multiplex PCR. Among about 110,000 clones listed, more than 90% were seen once. The CDR3 covers 14 residues. The V end was cut by 6 bases, the J end by 4 bases, with 13 bases between. The germline V gene encodes CDR1 SGHAT and CDR2 FQNNGV. Notes on the study in general: Sequences below about 10^-5 frequency were poorly captured, limiting mapping of alloreactive clones. It was not possible to assign a naive or memory phenotype to roughly 80-97% of proliferating CD4+ or CD8+ clones.

This clonotype was sampled from a human donor in good health. Sequenced material: CD4+ T cells sorted from blood. The chain carries TRBV11-2 and TRBJ1-3; no firm D call. The chain's CDR3 is CASSSLREGNTIYF. The CDR3 DNA is TGTGCCAGCAGTTCTCTTCGGGAGGGAAACACCATATATTTT.